This entry is about one TCR beta chain. This entry is derived from a study of blood T cell repertoires in COVID-19. Study-wide background: Acute and convalescent COVID-19 samples came from the United States, Italy and Spain. Sources were T cells, B-cell-depleted T cells, or PBMCs; the material itself was cDNA or gDNA.

Trimming cost V 4 bases and J 10 bases; bases outside gene matches: 15. The CDR3 loop spans 16 amino acids. Per germline, CDR1 SGHNT and CDR2 YYREEE (reference sequence). As originally analysed: Amplified reference gene primers provided the basis for estimating nucleated cell counts. This table comes from immunoSEQ multiplex PCR, and its TCRdb copy is limited to in-frame clones, with some not included. The V and J calls and clone size were taken over from that table, and D and trimming were inferred from the DNA. The repertoire consists of 40,000 to 55,000 clones, with about 85% occurring once and the leading ten covering 30% to 35%.

The receptor comes from a woman older than 75 with acute or convalescent COVID-19. The rearrangement links TRBV5-4 to TRBJ2-1, with 9 bases identical to TRBD2. Sequences were obtained from peripheral blood. The CDR3 bases are TGTGCCAGCAGCCGGATTAGCGGGAGCCCCCTTGGGGAGCAGTTCTTC. Residues: CASSRISGSPLGEQFF.